This TCR beta chain was identified in a study of cytomegalovirus exposure and HLA in healthy donors. Regarding the study as a whole: In an earlier analysis, in some 600 donors, most V segments appeared productive either ~87% or ~30% of the time. Evidence from a later analysis indicated that most CMV-associated TCR beta chains looked HLA-restricted. Usually a TCR sequence was rare, but some public TCRs were found in many donors.

Turning to this clone: Its matching antigen is unknown.

While unrecorded immune exposures were likely, the donors were nominally healthy when sampled. The germline CDR1 and CDR2 sequences are MNHEY and SVGAGI. The CDR3 runs 13 residues. With 8 bases removed from V and 10 bases from J, the gap between germline ends came to 18 bases. Amplification used 60 Vbeta primers and 13 Jbeta primers. The assay was immunoSEQ multiplex PCR, and TCRdb's table has in-frame clones only and misses some. The sample lists 130,000 to 150,000 clones, around 9.6% occurring once. The source material was PBMCs. The rearrangement links TRBV6-5 to TRBJ2-1, with D perhaps matching TRBD2 (6 bases). This clonotype was obtained from a male donor in good health and CMV-seronegative. Here the CDR3 reads CASRGGAGLEQFF. As DNA, the CDR3 is TGTGCCAGCCGGGGAGGCGCGGGCCTAGAGCAGTTCTTC.